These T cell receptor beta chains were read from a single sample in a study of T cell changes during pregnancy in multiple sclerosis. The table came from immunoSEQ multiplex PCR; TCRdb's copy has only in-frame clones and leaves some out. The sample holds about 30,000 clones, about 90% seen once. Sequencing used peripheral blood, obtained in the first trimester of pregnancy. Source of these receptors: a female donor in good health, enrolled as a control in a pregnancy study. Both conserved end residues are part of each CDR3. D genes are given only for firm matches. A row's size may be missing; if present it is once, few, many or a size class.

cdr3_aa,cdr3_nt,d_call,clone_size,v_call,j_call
CASSERGGLGTEAFF,TGTGCCAGCAGTGAAAGGGGTGGGCTAGGGACTGAAGCTTTCTTT,-,-,TRBV6-1,TRBJ1-1
CASSLAQGPGLNTEAFF,TGCGCCAGCAGCTTGGCTCAGGGGCCGGGATTGAACACTGAAGCTTTCTTT,-,-,TRBV5-1,TRBJ1-1
CASSLEWASSYEQYF,TGCGCCAGCAGCTTGGAGTGGGCATCCTCCTACGAGCAGTACTTC,-,-,TRBV5-1,TRBJ2-7
CASSLRQDYEQYF,TGTGCCAGCAGCTTGCGACAGGATTACGAGCAGTACTTC,-,-,TRBV5-4,TRBJ2-7
CASSLAGATDTQYF,TGTGCCAGTAGCCTAGCGGGCGCCACAGATACGCAGTATTTT,TRBD2,-,TRBV19,TRBJ2-3
CATPLAGGLPTSYNEQFF,TGTGCCACCCCGCTCGCGGGGGGGCTACCTACCTCCTACAATGAGCAGTTCTTC,TRBD2,-,TRBV7-9,TRBJ2-1
CASGSSGSHPQYF,TGTGCTAGTGGCTCTAGCGGGAGTCACCCGCAGTATTTT,TRBD2,-,TRBV12-5,TRBJ2-3
CASSTRAGTSYEQYF,TGTGCCAGCAGCACGCGAGCCGGGACTAGCTACGAGCAGTACTTC,TRBD2,medium-sized,TRBV13,TRBJ2-7
CASSVGGGAMSEQYF,TGTGCCAGCAGCGTAGGAGGTGGGGCGATGAGTGAGCAGTACTTC,-,-,TRBV9,TRBJ2-7
CASSKTGLEQYF,TGTGCCAGCAGCAAGACCGGGTTGGAGCAGTACTTC,-,-,TRBV13,TRBJ2-7
CASSQTGSEAFF,TGCGCCAGCAGTCAGACAGGGAGTGAAGCTTTCTTT,TRBD1,-,TRBV5-1,TRBJ1-1
CASSGLLGEKLFF,TGTGCCAGCTCGGGGCTCTTAGGAGAAAAACTGTTTTTT,-,-,TRBV18,TRBJ1-4
CASSPDRGRSGNSPLHF,TGCGCCAGCAGCCCGGACAGGGGGCGATCTGGCAATTCACCCCTCCACTTT,TRBD1,-,TRBV4-1,TRBJ1-6
CASSPPRRTSGRYEQYF,TGTGCCAGCAGCCCCCCCCGCCGGACTAGCGGGAGGTACGAGCAGTACTTC,TRBD2,-,TRBV7-8,TRBJ2-7
CATLRGDTQYF,TGTGCCACCCTTAGGGGGGATACGCAGTATTTT,-,once,TRBV5-8,TRBJ2-3
CASSHAGNHSPLHF,TGCGCCAGCAGCCACGCAGGGAATCACTCACCCCTCCACTTT,-,few,TRBV4-3,TRBJ1-6
CASSLAISGANVLTF,TGCGCCAGCAGCTTGGCTATCTCTGGGGCCAACGTCCTGACTTTC,-,once,TRBV5-1,TRBJ2-6
CSARTSVHEQFF,TGCAGCGCCAGGACTAGTGTCCATGAGCAGTTCTTC,TRBD2,-,TRBV29-1,TRBJ2-1
CASMSRDRGFF,TGTGCCAGTATGTCGCGGGACAGGGGTTTCTTT,TRBD1,-,TRBV19,TRBJ1-1
CASSDRDSSSYTF,TGTGCCAGCTCTGACAGGGACAGCTCATCCTACACCTTC,TRBD1,-,TRBV2,TRBJ1-2
CASAPGTVGITNQPQHF,TGTGCCAGTGCGCCGGGGACAGTGGGGATTACCAATCAGCCCCAGCATTTT,TRBD1,-,TRBV7-2,TRBJ1-5
CASSEATDSYQPQHF,TGTGCCAGCAGTGAAGCGACGGACAGTTATCAGCCCCAGCATTTT,-,-,TRBV2,TRBJ1-5
CASSLDSNEQFF,TGTGCCAGCTCACTCGACAGCAATGAGCAGTTCTTC,-,-,TRBV18,TRBJ2-1
CASSWDRGNQPQHF,TGTGCCAGCAGCTGGGACAGGGGCAATCAGCCCCAGCATTTT,TRBD1,-,TRBV7-8,TRBJ1-5
CASSQATSGANVLTF,TGTGCCAGCAGCCAGGCCACCTCTGGGGCCAACGTCCTGACTTTC,-,-,TRBV14,TRBJ2-6
CASRDSSNEKLFF,TGTGCCAGTAGGGACAGCAGTAATGAAAAACTGTTTTTT,TRBD1,-,TRBV6-5,TRBJ1-4
CASSSGLANTGELFF,TGCGCCAGCAGCTCGGGACTTGCGAACACCGGGGAGCTGTTTTTT,-,-,TRBV5-1,TRBJ2-2
CASSFTSGFYNEQFF,TGTGCCAGCAGCTTTACTAGCGGGTTTTACAATGAGCAGTTCTTC,TRBD2,-,TRBV5-4,TRBJ2-1
CAGGLAETSYEQYF,TGTGCCGGAGGACTAGCGGAGACCTCCTACGAGCAGTACTTC,TRBD2,once,TRBV6-1,TRBJ2-7
CASSRAGTANYEQYF,TGTGCCAGCAGCCGAGCCGGGACAGCAAATTACGAGCAGTACTTC,TRBD1,-,TRBV11-2,TRBJ2-7
CAISDALAYEQYF,TGTGCCATCAGTGACGCGCTGGCCTACGAGCAGTACTTC,-,-,TRBV10-3,TRBJ2-7
CASSLLRELGEQYF,TGTGCCAGCAGTTTATTACGGGAACTCGGCGAGCAGTACTTC,-,-,TRBV28,TRBJ2-7
CARKETGGSTDTQYF,TGCGCCAGAAAGGAGACGGGGGGGAGCACAGATACGCAGTATTTT,TRBD2,-,TRBV10-1,TRBJ2-3
CASSLVSSGNNEQFF,TGTGCCAGCAGCTTGGTTTCTAGCGGAAACAATGAGCAGTTCTTC,TRBD2,-,TRBV5-4,TRBJ2-1
CASTSPGRVDVEQFF,TGTGCCAGTACCTCCCCGGGGAGGGTGGACGTTGAGCAGTTCTTC,TRBD2,-,TRBV19,TRBJ2-1
CASSFGQANEKLFF,TGTGCCAGCAGTTTTGGACAAGCTAATGAAAAACTGTTTTTT,-,-,TRBV27,TRBJ1-4
CASSDNSGAGANVLTF,TGTGCCAGCAGTGATAATAGCGGAGCTGGGGCCAACGTCCTGACTTTC,-,-,TRBV6-1,TRBJ2-6
CATSRDSNTGVGNQPQHF,TGTGCCACCAGCAGAGATTCCAATACAGGGGTCGGCAATCAGCCCCAGCATTTT,TRBD1,-,TRBV15,TRBJ1-5
CASSWGGEQETQYF,TGTGCCAGCAGCTGGGGAGGGGAGCAAGAGACCCAGTACTTC,TRBD2,-,TRBV9,TRBJ2-5
CASSQDIRWEIAEAFF,TGCGCCAGCAGCCAAGATATCCGGTGGGAGATCGCTGAAGCTTTCTTT,-,-,TRBV4-3,TRBJ1-1
CASSLMRGIEAFF,TGTGCCAGCAGTTTGATGCGGGGGATTGAAGCTTTCTTT,-,-,TRBV27,TRBJ1-1
CASSHRDTDGYTF,TGCGCCAGCAGCCACCGGGACACAGATGGCTACACCTTC,-,-,TRBV4-1,TRBJ1-2
CASSSSDRGRGYGYTF,TGCGCCAGCAGCTCATCGGACAGGGGGCGCGGCTATGGCTACACCTTC,TRBD1,-,TRBV5-1,TRBJ1-2
CASSPSVGQFF,TGTGCCAGCAGCCCGAGCGTCGGGCAGTTCTTC,-,-,TRBV7-2,TRBJ2-1
CASRSGGIYNEQFF,TGTGCCAGCAGGTCTGGAGGGATATACAATGAGCAGTTCTTC,-,-,TRBV11-3,TRBJ2-1
CAWNERVTDTQYF,TGTGCCTGGAATGAGAGGGTTACAGATACGCAGTATTTT,-,-,TRBV30,TRBJ2-3
CASSSHRQGGTDTQYF,TGTGCCAGCAGTTCCCACCGACAGGGAGGCACAGATACGCAGTATTTT,TRBD1,-,TRBV6-7,TRBJ2-3
CASSPFSSSYEQYF,TGCGCCAGCAGCCCCTTCAGTTCGTCCTACGAGCAGTACTTC,-,-,TRBV4-1,TRBJ2-7
CASSWAGRGNTIYF,TGTGCCAGCAGTTGGGCGGGCCGTGGAAACACCATATATTTT,-,-,TRBV5-4,TRBJ1-3
CASSLSQRGTPYEQYF,TGTGCCAGCAGTTTAAGCCAGCGGGGGACCCCCTACGAGCAGTACTTC,TRBD2,-,TRBV27,TRBJ2-7
CASSLDSDQETQYF,TGTGCCAGCAGCTTGGATAGCGACCAAGAGACCCAGTACTTC,-,-,TRBV5-4,TRBJ2-5